The present entry profiles one TCR beta chain with its context. Its specificity is unknown. Profiled with immunoSEQ multiplex PCR; TCRdb holds only in-frame clones, not every one. The sample records over a thousand clones, about 22% being singletons. This specimen belongs to a study of T cells in localized non-small cell lung cancer. The study's findings and limits: One tumor region alone was sequenced, and heterogeneity therefore remains possible.

Germline assignment: CDR1 MDHEN and CDR2 SYDVKM. This CDR3 is 13 amino acids long. Trimming cost V 3 bases and J 7 bases, with 13 bases left between them. The receptor's source is a male donor aged 60 or older with stage III squamous cell lung carcinoma. This specimen was normal lung tissue next to the tumor, taken before any cancer treatment. V and J are TRBV28 and TRBJ2-7; D remains ambiguous. The CDR3 here is CASSLWALGEQYF. As DNA, the CDR3 is TGTGCCAGCAGTTTGTGGGCATTGGGGGAGCAGTACTTC.